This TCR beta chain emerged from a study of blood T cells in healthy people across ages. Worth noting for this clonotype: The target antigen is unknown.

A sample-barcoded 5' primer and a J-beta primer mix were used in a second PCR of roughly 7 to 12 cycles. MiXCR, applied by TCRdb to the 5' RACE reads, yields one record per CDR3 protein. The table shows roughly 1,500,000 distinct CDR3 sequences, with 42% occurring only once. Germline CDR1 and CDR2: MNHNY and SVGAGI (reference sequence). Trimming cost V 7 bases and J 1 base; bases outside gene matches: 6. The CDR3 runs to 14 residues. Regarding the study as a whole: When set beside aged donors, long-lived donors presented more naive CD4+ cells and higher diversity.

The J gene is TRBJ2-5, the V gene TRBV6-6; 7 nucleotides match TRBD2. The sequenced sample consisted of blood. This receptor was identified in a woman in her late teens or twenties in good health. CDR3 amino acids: CASKREAGQETQYF. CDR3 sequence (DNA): TGTGCCAGCAAACGGGAGGCAGGCCAAGAGACCCAGTACTTC.